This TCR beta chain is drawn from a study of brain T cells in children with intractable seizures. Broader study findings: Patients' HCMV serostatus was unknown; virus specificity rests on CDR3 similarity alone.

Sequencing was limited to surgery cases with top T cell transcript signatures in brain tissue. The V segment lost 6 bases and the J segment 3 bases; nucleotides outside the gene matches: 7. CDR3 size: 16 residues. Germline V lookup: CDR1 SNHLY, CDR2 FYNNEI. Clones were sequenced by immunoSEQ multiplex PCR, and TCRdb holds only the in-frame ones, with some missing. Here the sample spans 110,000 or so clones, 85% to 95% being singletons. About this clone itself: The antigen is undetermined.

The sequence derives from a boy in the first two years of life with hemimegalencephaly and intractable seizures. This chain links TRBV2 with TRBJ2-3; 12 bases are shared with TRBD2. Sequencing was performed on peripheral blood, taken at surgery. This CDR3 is CASRLAGGLITDTQYF. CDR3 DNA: TGTGCCAGCAGGCTAGCGGGAGGGCTTATAACAGATACGCAGTATTTT.